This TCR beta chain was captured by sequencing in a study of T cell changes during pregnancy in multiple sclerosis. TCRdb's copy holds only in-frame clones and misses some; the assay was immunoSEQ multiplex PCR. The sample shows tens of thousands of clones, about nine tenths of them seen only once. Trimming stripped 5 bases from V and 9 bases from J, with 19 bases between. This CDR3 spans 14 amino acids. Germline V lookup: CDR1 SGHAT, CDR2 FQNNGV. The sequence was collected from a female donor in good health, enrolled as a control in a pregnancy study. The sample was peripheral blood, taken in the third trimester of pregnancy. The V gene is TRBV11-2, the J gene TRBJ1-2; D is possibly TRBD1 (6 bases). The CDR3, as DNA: TGTGCCAGCAGCAATATAGAAACAGGGACTAGCTACACCTTC. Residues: CASSNIETGTSYTF.